The T cell receptor (beta chain) described here comes from a study of blood T cell repertoires in COVID-19. Original handling: The authors estimated nucleated cell counts from reference gene primer amplification. Assay: immunoSEQ multiplex PCR; the TCRdb copy retains only in-frame clones and omits some. For V, J and clone size, that table is used; D and trimming come from the DNA. Of some 210,000 clones in the sample, almost 85% are singletons; the top ten hold approximately 12%. CDR1 and CDR2 from the germline V gene are MNHNS and SASEGT. The CDR3 length is 16 residues. V shed 4 bases and J 1 base; nucleotides not matched to a gene: 8.

This TCR was sampled from a woman between 35 and 50 years old with acute or convalescent COVID-19. The rearrangement links TRBV6-1 to TRBJ1-2, with TRBD1 identical over 8 bases. The sequenced material came from peripheral blood. For the CDR3, the DNA is TGTGCCAGCAGTGTAGGGGGAGGACAGGGTAACTATGGCTACACCTTC. This sequence encodes CASSVGGGQGNYGYTF.